The 26 T cell receptor beta chains below all came from one sample that was sequenced in a study of T cell responses to AZD1222 COVID-19 vaccine. Assay used: immunoSEQ multiplex PCR; TCRdb lists only in-frame clones, some missing. The table includes about 150,000 clones, about 91% detected once. Sequenced material: peripheral blood, taken on day 0 of AZD1222 vaccination. The receptors shown here come from an adult in good health.

The chain links TRBV5-6 to TRBJ1-1, with no clear D. From germline, CDR1 is SGHDT and CDR2 YYEEEE. The CDR3 has 14 amino acids. V was trimmed by 4 bases and J by 1 base, leaving 11 bases between them. The CDR3 DNA reads TGTGCCAGCAGCCTAGTTACACGGAACACTGAAGCTTTCTTT. Amino acid sequence: CASSLVTRNTEAFF. The full variable domain, completed using reference TRBV5-6 and TRBJ1-1, is DAGVTQSPTHLIKTRGQQVTLRCSPKSGHDTVSWYQQALGQGPQFIFQYYEEEERQRGNFPDRFSGHQFPNYSSELNVNALLLGDSALYLCASSLVTRNTEAFFGQGTRLTVV.

The chain links TRBV25-1 to TRBJ1-1; D remains ambiguous. CDR3 size: 15 residues. Germline CDR1 MGHDK, CDR2 SYGVNS. Trimming cost V 5 bases and J 1 base, with 14 bases left between them. The DNA of the CDR3 is TGTGCCAGCAGTCGTGGGGAGGACCCGAACACTGAAGCTTTCTTT. Translation: CASSRGEDPNTEAFF.

This clone was picked up one time. The chain couples TRBV5-8 to TRBJ1-1; D is unresolved. The length of the CDR3 is 13 residues. Trimming took off 4 bases at V and 3 bases at J, with 10 bases between the two ends. Germline V gene data show CDR1 as SGHTS and CDR2 as YDEGEE. The CDR3 DNA reads as TGTGCCAGCAGCGGTTCGTTGGACACTGAAGCTTTCTTT. As protein: CASSGSLDTEAFF.

The rearrangement joins TRBV3-1 (or the pseudogene TRBV3-2) to TRBJ1-1, with TRBD1 matching over 8 bases. Germline V gene data show CDR1 as LGHDT and CDR2 as YNNKEL (reference sequence). V shed 4 bases and J 3 bases; nucleotides not matched to a gene: 7. The CDR3 covers 15 residues. The CDR3 nucleotides read TGTGCCAGCAGCCGCTCAGGGGGCAGGGACACTGAAGCTTTCTTT. It specifies CASSRSGGRDTEAFF.

The rearrangement joins TRBV29-1 to TRBJ1-2; D remains unclear. Per germline, CDR1 SQVTM and CDR2 ANQGSEA. Trimming shortened V by 4 bases and J by 6 bases, and 15 bases separated the two germline ends. The CDR3 has 13 residues. Here the CDR3 DNA reads TGCAGCGTTGTTACCGGGGATCGCGATGGCTACACCTTC. This gives the protein CSVVTGDRDGYTF.

The CDR3 protein is CASSSRPASGIVGELFF. The CDR3, as DNA: TGTGCCAGTAGTTCTCGCCCCGCAAGCGGGATTGTCGGGGAGCTGTTTTTT. This rearrangement joins TRBV19 to TRBJ2-2, with 7 positions matching TRBD2. The germline V gene has CDR1 LNHDA and CDR2 SQIVND (reference sequence). The CDR3 covers 17 residues. V gave up 5 bases and J gave up 7 bases; unmatched junction bases: 16.

V is TRBV9 and J is TRBJ2-3, with D uncertain. Germline V gene lookup returns CDR1 SGDLS and CDR2 YYNGEE. The length of the CDR3 is 14 residues. With 4 bases removed from V and 4 bases from J, the gap between germline ends came to 13 bases. In nucleotides, the CDR3 is TGTGCCAGCAGCCCCAGACCTTACGCAGATACGCAGTATTTT. Its protein is CASSPRPYADTQYF.

This sequence joins TRBV28 and TRBJ1-2; D is undetermined. The V and J ends lost 3 bases and 4 bases respectively, with 9 bases between them. Germline V gene sequence: CDR1 MDHEN, CDR2 SYDVKM. The CDR3 loop spans 13 amino acids. The CDR3 DNA follows: TGTGCCAGCAGTTTGGGCCAGATCTATGGCTACACCTTC. Its translation: CASSLGQIYGYTF.

This clone is a singleton in its sample. The V call is TRBV10-3, the J call TRBJ1-1; no clear D. CDR3 length: 11 residues. CDR1 ENHRY and CDR2 SYGVKD come from the germline V gene. The V end was cut by 5 bases, the J end by 5 bases, with 6 bases between. The DNA of the CDR3 is TGTGCCATCAGTACGGGGACTGAAGCTTTCTTT. Protein: CAISTGTEAFF.

V is TRBV9 and J is TRBJ2-7; D not resolved. The CDR3 spans 15 residues. CDR1 and CDR2 from the germline V gene are SGDLS and YYNGEE. V gave up 0 bases and J gave up 0 bases, with 10 bases separating them. CDR3 protein: CASSVAPVSSYEQYF. CDR3 in DNA: TGTGCCAGCAGCGTAGCTCCGGTAAGCTCCTACGAGCAGTACTTC.

J is TRBJ1-1 and V is TRBV10-3; 7 bases agree with TRBD1. This CDR3 has 15 amino acids. V dropped 6 bases and J dropped 0; count of bases not matched to a gene: 7. Germline V lookup: CDR1 ENHRY, CDR2 SYGVKD. CDR3: CAIRGRGRMNTEAFF. The DNA of the CDR3 is TGTGCCATCAGGGGTAGGGGGCGTATGAACACTGAAGCTTTCTTT.

The chain has TRBV20-1 and TRBJ2-4; D is uncertain. CDR1 and CDR2 (germline): DFQATT, SNEGSKA (reference sequence). The CDR3 has 12 residues. V was pared by 3 bases and J by 7 bases, with 10 bases between. The DNA of the CDR3 is TGCAGTGCTAGTTCTGTTGGGAACATTCAGTACTTC. Its protein product is CSASSVGNIQYF.

J is TRBJ1-1 and V is TRBV28; D is undetermined. The CDR3 contains 14 residues. Per germline, CDR1 MDHEN and CDR2 SYDVKM. Deletions cut 3 bases from V and 1 base from J, with 9 bases between. This CDR3 is CASSLGIPNTEAFF. The CDR3, as DNA: TGTGCCAGCAGTTTGGGCATACCGAACACTGAAGCTTTCTTT.

The V gene is TRBV9, the J gene TRBJ1-1, with 8 bases fitting TRBD1. Germline-derived CDR1 and CDR2 are SGDLS and YYNGEE. J was trimmed by 2 bases and V by 2 bases; bases with no gene match: 2. The CDR3 is 14 amino acids. CDR3 DNA: TGTGCCAGCAGCGTCCAGGGGGCAAACACTGAAGCTTTCTTT. Translating gives CASSVQGANTEAFF.

This sequence joins TRBV6-6 and TRBJ2-7; 8 positions match TRBD2. The CDR3 consists of 16 residues. Trimming took 2 bases from V and 6 from J; bases not matched to a gene: 12. Germline V gene lookup returns CDR1 MNHNY and CDR2 SVGAGI (reference sequence). CDR3 sequence: CASSYPRAGVEGEQYF. DNA for the CDR3: TGTGCCAGCAGTTACCCCAGAGCGGGAGTCGAAGGCGAGCAGTACTTC.

The V and J genes are TRBV4-1 and TRBJ1-4, with 7 nucleotides matching TRBD1. V was pared by 3 bases and J by 7 bases, with 5 bases of the junction left unmatched. Per germline, CDR1 MGHRA and CDR2 YSYEKL. The CDR3 is 14 residues long. This chain's CDR3 is CASSQRGRGEKLFF. The CDR3 DNA follows: TGCGCCAGCAGCCAGAGGGGGCGAGGTGAAAAACTGTTTTTT.

This chain links TRBV7-2 with TRBJ1-1, with 8 bases fitting TRBD1. This CDR3 has 13 amino acids. The junction had 4 bases not matched to a gene; V was cut back by 6 bases and J by 4 bases. Germline CDR1 SGHTA, CDR2 FQGNSA. The CDR3 here is CASRPTGGTEAFF. CDR3 bases: TGTGCCAGCAGACCTACAGGGGGCACTGAAGCTTTCTTT.

This clone was recorded a few times. This chain uses TRBV28 with TRBJ1-1; unclear D gene. V gave up 3 bases and J gave up 3 bases, with 8 bases separating them. The germline V gene encodes CDR1 MDHEN and CDR2 SYDVKM. CDR3 length: 13 amino acids. In DNA form, the CDR3 reads TGTGCCAGCAGTTTTGGCAGACACACTGAAGCTTTCTTT. As protein: CASSFGRHTEAFF.

The V and J genes are TRBV6-2 or TRBV6-3 and TRBJ1-2; no definite D call. CDR1 MNHEY and CDR2 SVGEGT come from the germline V gene. The CDR3 has 13 residues. Trimming pared 0 bases from V and 5 bases from J, leaving 7 bases between. CDR3: CASSYSGPYGYTF. CDR3 nucleotide sequence: TGTGCCAGCAGTTACTCTGGGCCATATGGCTACACCTTC.

The sample holds one count of this clone. The J gene is TRBJ2-1, the V gene TRBV4-2; 8 bases align to TRBD2. With V trimmed by 3 bases and J by 0 bases, 4 bases remained unmatched. The CDR3 has 16 residues. In germline, CDR1 is LGHNA, CDR2 YNFKEQ. CDR3 coding DNA: TGTGCCAGCAGCCAGTTTAGCGGGAACTCCTACAATGAGCAGTTCTTC. Protein sequence: CASSQFSGNSYNEQFF.

The V call is TRBV27, the J call TRBJ2-1, with D tentatively TRBD2 (6 bases). V was pared by 5 bases and J by 5 bases, with 16 bases between. This CDR3 contains 15 residues. CDR1 is MNHEY and CDR2 is SMNVEV in the germline V gene (reference sequence). In nucleotides, the CDR3 is TGTGCCAGCAGTCAGGAGGGACTGACGAACAATGAGCAGTTCTTC. Protein product: CASSQEGLTNNEQFF.

The chain employs TRBV19 and TRBJ2-1, with 7 bases identical to TRBD2. The CDR3 covers 15 residues. From germline, CDR1 is LNHDA and CDR2 SQIVND (reference sequence). V shed 3 bases and J 10 bases; nucleotides not matched to a gene: 12. The CDR3 spells CASSIFRGSYNEQFF. The CDR3 DNA is TGTGCCAGTAGTATTTTCCGCGGGAGCTATAACGAGCAGTTCTTC.

The rearrangement uses TRBV29-1 and TRBJ2-4; 7 nucleotides align to TRBD1. Germline V gene sequence: CDR1 SQVTM, CDR2 ANQGSEA. The CDR3 consists of 13 residues. Trimming took 6 bases from V and 5 from J; bases not matched to a gene: 7. The CDR3 spells CSVNVGTENIQYF. CDR3 DNA sequence: TGCAGCGTAAATGTGGGGACAGAAAACATTCAGTACTTC.

This chain uses TRBV29-1 with TRBJ2-1; TRBD1 matches 8 bases. Per the germline V gene, CDR1 is SQVTM and CDR2 is ANQGSEA. The CDR3 contains 14 residues. Losses at the gene ends were 6 bases for V and 5 bases for J; bases not matched to a gene: 9. This CDR3 is CSVRSDREDNEQFF. For the CDR3, the DNA is TGCAGCGTCAGGTCGGACAGGGAAGACAATGAGCAGTTCTTC.

The rearrangement links TRBV10-3 to TRBJ1-1; maybe TRBD1 (6 bases). CDR1 is ENHRY, CDR2 SYGVKD, per germline. The CDR3 has 13 amino acids. Trimming stripped 6 bases from V and 7 bases from J, with 15 bases between. CDR3 residues: CAIRRQAKNEAFF. The DNA of the CDR3 is TGTGCCATCAGGAGACAGGCCAAGAATGAAGCTTTCTTT.

This clone is a singleton in its sample. CDR3 in amino acids: CASSLGGRTYNEQFF. In nucleotides, the CDR3 is TGTGCCAGCAGCTTAGGCGGGAGGACCTACAATGAGCAGTTCTTC. The V call is TRBV7-3, the J call TRBJ2-1; 8 bases line up with TRBD2. Germline values: CDR1 SGHTA, CDR2 FQGTGA. Trimming took 2 bases from V and 2 from J; bases not matched to a gene: 2. The CDR3 runs 15 residues.